These 14 T cell receptor beta chains share one sample of origin, sequenced in a study of shared clonotypes between healthy human individuals (dated by TCRdb to 2018 to 2021). The library came from the immunoSEQ multiplex PCR assay. TCRdb stores this immuneACCESS table with in-frame sequences only. Part of the clones is absent; in the studies checked, under half of the shortfall reflects unresolved V genes, and no reason is known for the rest. The table for this sample lists 2,500,000 or so clones; over 85% of them were counted only once. The ten largest clones add up to approximately 0.36% of the sample. Source material: naive CD4+ T cells from PBMCs. The label giving this sample's cell subset or site can be read as: CD45RA+ positively selected. The source is a man aged 18 to 30 in good health. Some clones in this sample may be carry-over from other donors' samples.

V usage is TRBV9 and J usage is TRBJ2-1; the D is unclear. The V end lost 0 bases, the J end lost 6 bases, and 7 bases lay between the germline ends. The CDR3 has 13 amino acids. The germline V gene has CDR1 SGDLS and CDR2 YYNGEE. The CDR3 spells CASSVAPVNEQFF. The DNA for the CDR3 is TGTGCCAGCAGCGTAGCTCCTGTCAATGAGCAGTTCTTC.

The V and J genes are TRBV7-6 and TRBJ2-6; D not resolved. This CDR3 region has 15 residues. V dropped 5 bases and J dropped 2 bases, with 10 bases sitting between them. Germline-derived CDR1 and CDR2 are SGHVS and FNYEAQ. CDR3 loop: CASSPWGTGANVLTF. As DNA, the CDR3 is TGTGCCAGCAGCCCATGGGGTACTGGGGCCAACGTCCTGACTTTC.

The chain carries TRBV4-3 and TRBJ2-3, with D perhaps matching TRBD1 (6 bases). The length of the CDR3 is 17 residues. Germline V gene sequence: CDR1 LGHNA, CDR2 YSLEER. V lost 1 base to trimming and J lost 4 bases, with 18 bases between them. CDR3 loop: CASSQAGNRDEADTQYF. The CDR3 DNA sequence: TGCGCCAGCAGCCAAGCGGGGAACAGGGACGAGGCAGATACGCAGTATTTT.

The chain combines TRBV6-6 with TRBJ2-6; D possibly corresponds to TRBD1 (6 bases). With 5 bases removed from V and 4 bases from J, the gap between germline ends came to 12 bases. Germline CDR1 MNHNY, CDR2 SVGAGI (reference sequence). The CDR3 is 15 residues long. CDR3 in amino acids: CASSPTGPGANVLTF. The DNA for the CDR3 is TGTGCCAGCAGTCCCACAGGGCCCGGGGCCAACGTCCTGACTTTC.

This sequence joins TRBV5-1 and TRBJ2-4; D is unresolved. Germline V lookup: CDR1 SGHRS, CDR2 YFSETQ. CDR3 length: 14 amino acids. Trimming pared 2 bases from V and 5 bases from J, leaving 11 bases between. CDR3 bases: TGCGCCAGCAGCTTCAACAGTTACCAAAACATTCAGTACTTC. This codes for CASSFNSYQNIQYF.

This rearrangement joins TRBV5-1 to TRBJ2-1, with a tentative D call TRBD1 (5 bases). CDR1 SGHRS and CDR2 YFSETQ come from the germline V gene. V dropped 0 bases and J dropped 10 bases, with 11 bases sitting between them. The CDR3 is made up of 13 amino acids. The CDR3 DNA follows: TGCGCCAGCAGCTTGGAGGTAGGGGCCGAGCAGTTCTTC. Protein sequence: CASSLEVGAEQFF.

V is TRBV5-8 and J is TRBJ1-4; D may be TRBD1 (6 bases). CDR1 is SGHTS, CDR2 YDEGEE, per germline. This CDR3 region has 18 residues. Trimming removed 10 bases from V and 0 bases from J, with 25 bases in between. The CDR3 region is CAYTAGGRSYSTNEKLFF. The CDR3 DNA sequence: TGTGCCTACACCGCTGGGGGCCGATCGTACTCAACTAATGAAAAACTGTTTTTT.

This chain joins TRBV11-2 and TRBJ1-5; no clear D gene. This CDR3 has 13 residues. Per germline, CDR1 SGHAT and CDR2 FQNNGV. V was clipped by 3 bases and J by 4 bases, with 7 bases between them. CDR3 sequence reads: CASSFNGNQPQHF. CDR3 sequence (DNA): TGTGCCAGCAGCTTTAATGGGAATCAGCCCCAGCATTTT.

As to this clone: Other nucleotide sequences in the sample specify the same CDR3. The chain has TRBV11-2 and TRBJ2-7; 9 bases agree with TRBD2. The CDR3 is 15 residues long. The trim removed 1 base at V and 4 bases at J, leaving 5 bases unmatched. CDR1 is SGHAT, CDR2 FQNNGV, per germline. Written as DNA, the CDR3 is TGTGCCAGCAGCTTAGCGGCGGGAGGGCCTTACGAGCAGTACTTC. Translating it yields CASSLAAGGPYEQYF.

J is TRBJ2-1 and V is TRBV9, with TRBD1 identical over 9 bases. Trimming removed 4 bases from V and 8 bases from J; junction bases left unmatched: 13. This CDR3 is built from 16 residues. Germline-derived CDR1 and CDR2 are SGDLS and YYNGEE. DNA of the CDR3: TGTGCCAGCAGCCCCGGTGGACAGGGGCCGTTGTATGAGCAGTTCTTC. As protein: CASSPGGQGPLYEQFF.

The CDR3 spells CASSFGRQLKRTEAFF. The DNA for the CDR3 is TGTGCCAGCAGTTTCGGACGGCAGCTTAAGAGGACTGAAGCTTTCTTT. The chain employs TRBV27 and TRBJ1-1; the D is unclear. CDR1 is MNHEY and CDR2 is SMNVEV in the germline V gene (reference sequence). V was pared by 3 bases and J by 5 bases, with 19 bases between. This CDR3 contains 16 residues.

Here the CDR3 reads CASSLDRIPGGDEQFF. The CDR3, as DNA: TGCGCCAGCAGCTTGGATCGGATCCCCGGTGGCGATGAGCAGTTCTTC. The chain joins TRBV5-1 to TRBJ2-1, with D unclear. The CDR3 spans 16 residues. The germline gives CDR1 SGHRS, CDR2 YFSETQ. V gave up 0 bases and J gave up 8 bases, with 18 bases separating them.

V and J are TRBV7-2 and TRBJ1-2; unclear D gene. This CDR3 is built from 17 residues. Trimming removed 2 bases at V and 3 bases at J, with 19 bases between. Germline lookup yields CDR1 SGHTA and CDR2 FQGNSA. The CDR3 DNA follows: TGTGCCAGCAGCTTAATGGTTGATTTCCTGGGCTACTATGGCTACACCTTC. This gives the protein CASSLMVDFLGYYGYTF.

This chain uses TRBV7-8 with TRBJ2-3, with D unresolved. The germline gives CDR1 SGHVS, CDR2 FQNEAQ. CDR3 length: 12 amino acids. Deletions cut 3 bases from V and 4 bases from J, with 5 bases between. DNA for the CDR3: TGTGCCAGCAGCTTTAATGCAGATACGCAGTATTTT. Translation: CASSFNADTQYF.